The entry below gives a single T cell receptor beta chain sequence along with its context. Its antigen is unidentified. This specimen includes other DNA sequences encoding the same CDR3. The sample comes from a study of cytotoxic CD8 clonotypes in ibrutinib-treated CLL. Overall study: Included were 11 relapsed/refractory and approximately 15 treatment-naive patients, of whom approximately 17 were IGHV unmutated.

General study findings and limits: Clonality (at baseline) was higher than in age-matched healthy donors and tracked circulating CD8+ T-cell counts. Higher clonality was seen at ibrutinib response and a return toward baseline at progression.

CDR1 is LNHDA, CDR2 SQIVND, per germline (reference sequence). The CDR3 contains 13 residues. After removal of 6 bases from V and 3 bases from J, the junction contained 1 base not matched to a gene. Depth targeted 1 in 200,000 to 1 in 1 million T cells, averaging roughly 9.3x coverage per clonotype. Clones were sequenced by immunoSEQ multiplex PCR, and TCRdb holds only the in-frame ones, with some missing. The sample includes 250,000 or so clones, 70% of them seen just once. This specimen consisted of PBMCs, obtained after 24 months of ibrutinib treatment. This chain links TRBV19 with TRBJ2-3, with 9 nucleotides matching TRBD2. The receptor's source is a human donor with chronic lymphocytic leukemia. DNA of the CDR3: TGTGCCAGTAGAGGACTAGCGACAGATACGCAGTATTTT. This encodes CASRGLATDTQYF.